This TCR beta chain was identified in a study of T-cell memory formation after mild COVID-19. In germline, CDR1 is MGHRA, CDR2 YSYEKL. Germline trimming cut 3 bases from V and 4 bases from J; bases unmatched to any gene: 6. There are 15 residues in the CDR3. Study results and caveats: Clones shrinking between day 15 and 85 showed a balanced CD4/CD8 split, and those that grew later tilted toward CD4+. Shrinking CD4+ clones resided mostly in CM and EM, and CD8+ ones in EMRA. Pre-infection memory carried some responding clones, suggesting that cross-reactive memory joined.

This clonotype was detected only a few times. Its antigen remains unknown. The 5'RACE method, run with constant-segment primers, produced TCR alpha and TCR beta cDNA libraries (carrying sample barcodes and UMIs). TCRdb processed the 5' RACE reads anew with MiXCR; each CDR3 protein has one entry. Found here are approximately 350,000 distinct CDR3 sequences, under 30% of them singletons; the top ten hold around an eighth. The sample consisted of PBMCs or a T cell subset sorted from them (not recorded which). The chain links TRBV4-1 to TRBJ2-7; 10 bases match TRBD1. The sequence was obtained from an adult woman who had mild COVID-19 (a few samples of this study predate the infection). Cell type and time point are not known. The CDR3, as DNA: TGCGCCAGCAGCCATCCGGGACAGGGGCATTACGAGCAGTACTTC. This translates into CASSHPGQGHYEQYF.